Below are 10 T cell receptor beta chains sequenced from a single sample in a study of vaccination and CD4 T cells after COVID-19 (dated by TCRdb to between 2021 and 2022). No cognate antigen is known for these TCRs. This specimen's treatment or condition label, per the study, means: approximately 11-day PBMC culture with coronavirus spike peptide pools or control peptides (ViraFEST assay). Receptors were amplified or captured by PCR. Instrument used: Illumina iSeq 100. At the Johns Hopkins FTIC core, DNA from the cultured CD4+ T cells underwent TCR sequencing with the Oncomine TCR Beta short-read assay. Using fastp trimming at Q25 and MiXCR clonotype assembly, TCRdb reanalyzed the public sequencing data and kept in-frame beta chains. Each entry is one CDR3 protein sequence, shown with its most common DNA and genes. Present in this sample are about 16,000 distinct CDR3 sequences, 45% to 60% of which were seen just once. 15% to 20% of the sample comes from the top ten.

The source was CD4+ T cells from blood, cultured in vitro, collected before SARS-CoV-2 vaccination. These receptors were obtained from a human donor who had recovered from COVID-19.

This chain connects TRBV20-1 to TRBJ2-1; tentative D call: TRBD2 (5 bases). Germline loops: CDR1 DFQATT, CDR2 SNEGSKA (reference sequence). There are 12 residues in the CDR3. Trimming removed 5 bases at V and 6 bases at J, with 11 bases between. The CDR3 DNA is TGCAGTGCTTCGGGATGGGGCAATGAGCAGTTCTTC. It encodes CSASGWGNEQFF.

The chain joins TRBV20-1 to TRBJ2-6; D is unresolved. Trimming stripped 6 bases from V and 4 bases from J, with 13 bases between. The germline CDR1 and CDR2 sequences are DFQATT and SNEGSKA (reference sequence). CDR3 size: 14 residues. CDR3 nucleotides: TGCAGTGCAAGCGCAGGTCCCGGGGCCAACGTCCTGACTTTC. It specifies CSASAGPGANVLTF.

This clonotype showed up just once. V is TRBV20-1 and J is TRBJ2-1; 8 bases match TRBD2. Per the germline V gene, CDR1 is DFQATT and CDR2 is SNEGSKA (reference sequence). CDR3 size: 15 residues. V gave up 1 base and J gave up 2 bases; unmatched junction bases: 4. The CDR3 DNA is TGCAGTGCTAGAGCCACTAGCGGAGCCTACAATGAGCAGTTCTTC. It codes for CSARATSGAYNEQFF.

This CDR3 reads CSAREATYNEQFF. The CDR3 region has the DNA TGCAGTGCAAGGGAGGCGACCTACAATGAGCAGTTCTTC. The gene calls are TRBV20-1 and TRBJ2-1, with D perhaps matching TRBD2 (6 bases). V gave up 6 bases and J gave up 2 bases, with 11 bases separating them. Per the germline V gene, CDR1 is DFQATT and CDR2 is SNEGSKA (reference sequence). The CDR3 has 13 residues.

This clonotype rates as medium-sized (0.01 to 0.1%). CDR3 sequence: CSALGTGYNEQFF. In DNA form, the CDR3 reads TGCAGTGCTCTAGGGACAGGTTACAATGAGCAGTTCTTC. J is TRBJ2-1 and V is TRBV20-1; TRBD1 matches 8 bases. Trimming removed 5 bases from V and 4 bases from J; junction bases left unmatched: 4. There are 13 residues in the CDR3. Germline CDR1 reads DFQATT; CDR2 reads SNEGSKA (reference sequence).

This clonotype has just a few counts. The DNA of the CDR3 is TGCAGTGCTAGAGATCCCGGTGGGGACTATGGCTACACCTTC. Translating gives CSARDPGGDYGYTF. The chain uses TRBV20-1 and TRBJ1-2, with D unresolved. The germline CDR1 and CDR2 sequences are DFQATT and SNEGSKA (reference sequence). CDR3 size: 14 residues. V dropped 0 bases and J dropped 3 bases, with 11 bases sitting between them.

The chain carries TRBV27 and TRBJ2-4; a weak D match, TRBD2 (6 bases). The CDR3 consists of 17 residues. Germline V lookup: CDR1 MNHEY, CDR2 SMNVEV (reference sequence). Trimming took 3 bases from V and 6 from J, leaving 21 bases between them. CDR3 in amino acids: CASSLRGQAGLGNIQYF. The CDR3 bases are TGTGCCAGCAGTTTGAGGGGCCAGGCGGGGTTAGGAAACATTCAGTACTTC.

This clonotype was seen only a few times. The chain employs TRBV7-9 and TRBJ1-2, with 8 bases fitting TRBD1. The germline V gene has CDR1 SEHNR and CDR2 FQNEAQ (reference sequence). This CDR3 region has 16 residues. Trimming removed 4 bases from V and 4 bases from J; junction bases left unmatched: 11. As DNA, the CDR3 is TGTGCCAGCAGCTCCTTACGCAGGGGGCTTGGCTATGGCTACACCTTC. Protein: CASSSLRRGLGYGYTF.

The chain links TRBV5-4 to TRBJ2-3, with 9 bases fitting TRBD2. CDR1 and CDR2 from the germline V gene are SGHNT and YYREEE (reference sequence). Trimming took 1 base from V and 2 from J; bases not matched to a gene: 11. CDR3 size: 18 residues. The DNA of the CDR3 is TGTGCCAGCAGCTTGAGTCCTATAGCGGGAGAGATCACAGATACGCAGTATTTT. Its translation: CASSLSPIAGEITDTQYF.

This clonotype was counted a few times. The CDR3 is CASSLWTGQETQYF. The CDR3 nucleotides are TGTGCCAGCAGCTTATGGACAGGCCAAGAGACCCAGTACTTC. The rearrangement uses TRBV5-8 and TRBJ2-5; TRBD1 agrees at 7 bases. The CDR3 length is 14 residues. The germline gives CDR1 SGHTS, CDR2 YDEGEE. V was pared by 2 bases and J by 1 base, with 2 bases of the junction left unmatched.